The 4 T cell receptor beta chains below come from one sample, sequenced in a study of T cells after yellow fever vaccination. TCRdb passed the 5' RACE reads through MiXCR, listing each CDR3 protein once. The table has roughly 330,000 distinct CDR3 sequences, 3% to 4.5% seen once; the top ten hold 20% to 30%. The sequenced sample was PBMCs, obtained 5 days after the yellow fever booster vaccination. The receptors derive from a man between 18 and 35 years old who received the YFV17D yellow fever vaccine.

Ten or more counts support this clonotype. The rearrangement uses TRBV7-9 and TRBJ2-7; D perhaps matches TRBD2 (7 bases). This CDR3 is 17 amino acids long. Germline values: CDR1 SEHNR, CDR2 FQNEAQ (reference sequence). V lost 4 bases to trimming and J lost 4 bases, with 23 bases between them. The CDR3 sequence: CASSSEGGVHPPYEQYV. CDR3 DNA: TGTGCCAGCAGCTCAGAGGGGGGGGTGCACCCCCCATACGAGCAGTACGTC.

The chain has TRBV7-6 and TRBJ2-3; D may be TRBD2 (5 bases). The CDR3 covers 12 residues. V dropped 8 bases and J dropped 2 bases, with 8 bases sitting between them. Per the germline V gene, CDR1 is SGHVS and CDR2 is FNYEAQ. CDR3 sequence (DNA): TGTGCCAGCGAACGGGACACAGATACGCAGTATTTT. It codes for CASERDTDTQYF. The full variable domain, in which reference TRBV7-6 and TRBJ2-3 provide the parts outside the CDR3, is GAGVSQSPRYKVTKRGQDVALRCDPISGHVSLYWYRQALGQGPEFLTYFNYEAQQDKSGLPNDRFSAERPEGSISTLTIQRTEQRDSAMYRCASERDTDTQYFGPGTRLTVL.

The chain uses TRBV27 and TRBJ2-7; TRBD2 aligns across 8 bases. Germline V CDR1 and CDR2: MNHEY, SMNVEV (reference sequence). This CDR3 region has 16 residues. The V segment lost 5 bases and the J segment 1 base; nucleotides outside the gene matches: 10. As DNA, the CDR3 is TGTGCCAGCAGTCCGTTCGGGGGGGCCTCGTCCTACGAGCAGTACGTC. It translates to CASSPFGGASSYEQYV.

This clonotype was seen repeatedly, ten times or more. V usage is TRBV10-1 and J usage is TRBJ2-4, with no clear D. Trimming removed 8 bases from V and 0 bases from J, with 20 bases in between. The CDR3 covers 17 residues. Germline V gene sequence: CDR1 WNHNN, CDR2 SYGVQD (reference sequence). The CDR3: CASPVFLLPLAKNIQYF. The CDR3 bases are TGCGCCAGCCCCGTCTTCCTACTTCCACTAGCCAAAAACATTCAGTACTTC.